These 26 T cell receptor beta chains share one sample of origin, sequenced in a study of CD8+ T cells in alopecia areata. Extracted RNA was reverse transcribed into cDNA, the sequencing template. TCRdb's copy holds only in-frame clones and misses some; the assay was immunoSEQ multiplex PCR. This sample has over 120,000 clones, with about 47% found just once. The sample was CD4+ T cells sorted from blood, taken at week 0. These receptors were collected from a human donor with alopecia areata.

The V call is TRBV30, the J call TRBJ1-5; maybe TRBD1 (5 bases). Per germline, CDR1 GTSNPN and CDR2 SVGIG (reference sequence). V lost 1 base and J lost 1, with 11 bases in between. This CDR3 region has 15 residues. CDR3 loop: CAWSGTSGSNQPQHF. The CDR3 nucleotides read TGTGCCTGGAGTGGGACTTCAGGGAGCAATCAGCCCCAGCATTTT.

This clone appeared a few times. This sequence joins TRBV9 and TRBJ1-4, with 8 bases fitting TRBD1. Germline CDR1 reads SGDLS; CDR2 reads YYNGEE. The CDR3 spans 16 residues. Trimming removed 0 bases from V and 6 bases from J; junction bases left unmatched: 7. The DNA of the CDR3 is TGTGCCAGCAGCGTAGGAAACGCAGGGGGCTATGAAAAACTGTTTTTT. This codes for CASSVGNAGGYEKLFF.

CDR3: CAWQGTLTGELFF. As DNA, the CDR3 is TGTGCCTGGCAGGGGACACTCACCGGGGAGCTGTTTTTT. The V and J genes are TRBV30 and TRBJ2-2; a weak D match, TRBD1 (6 bases). Trimming stripped 5 bases from V and 4 bases from J, with 11 bases between. Germline V gives CDR1 GTSNPN, CDR2 SVGIG (reference sequence). This CDR3 is 13 amino acids long.

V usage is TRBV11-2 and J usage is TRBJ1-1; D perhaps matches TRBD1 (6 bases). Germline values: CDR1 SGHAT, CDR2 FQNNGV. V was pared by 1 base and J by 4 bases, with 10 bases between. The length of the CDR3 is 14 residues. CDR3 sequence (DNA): TGTGCCAGCAGCTTAGTTAGGGGGGGCACTGAAGCTTTCTTT. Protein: CASSLVRGGTEAFF. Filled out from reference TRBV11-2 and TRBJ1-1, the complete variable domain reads EAGVAQSPRYKIIEKRQSVAFWCNPISGHATLYWYQQILGQGPKLLIQFQNNGVVDDSQLPKDRFSAERLKGVDSTLKIQPAKLEDSAVYLCASSLVRGGTEAFFGQGTRLTVV.

CDR3 coding DNA: TGCAGCGTGATGAGCGGGAGGGCGGGTACGCAGTATTTT. Amino acid sequence: CSVMSGRAGTQYF. This chain joins TRBV29-1 and TRBJ2-3, with 10 bases aligning to TRBD2. Germline V lookup: CDR1 SQVTM, CDR2 ANQGSEA. This CDR3 has 13 amino acids. V lost 6 bases to trimming and J lost 8 bases; unmatched junction nucleotides: 8.

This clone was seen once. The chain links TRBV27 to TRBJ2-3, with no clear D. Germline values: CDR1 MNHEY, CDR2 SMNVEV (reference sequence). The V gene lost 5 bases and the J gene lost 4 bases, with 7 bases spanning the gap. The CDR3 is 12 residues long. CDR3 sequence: CASSRTPDTQYF. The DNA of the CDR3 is TGTGCCAGCAGTCGAACTCCAGATACGCAGTATTTT.

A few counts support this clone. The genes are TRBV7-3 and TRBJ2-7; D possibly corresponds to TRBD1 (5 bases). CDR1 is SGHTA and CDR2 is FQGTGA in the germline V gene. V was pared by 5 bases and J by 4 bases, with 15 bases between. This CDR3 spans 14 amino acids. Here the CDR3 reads CASSVGDFGYEQYF. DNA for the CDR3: TGTGCCAGCAGCGTAGGGGATTTCGGGTACGAGCAGTACTTC.

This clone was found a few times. In DNA, the CDR3 is TGTGCCAGCAGTCAAGCTAGCGGAGCGTTTGGGGAGACCCAGTACTTC. It yields the protein CASSQASGAFGETQYF. This chain joins TRBV7-2 and TRBJ2-5, with 7 bases fitting TRBD2. Trimming at V came to 6 bases and at J to 5 bases, leaving 15 bases not matched to a gene. There are 16 residues in the CDR3. CDR1 is SGHTA and CDR2 is FQGNSA in the germline V gene.

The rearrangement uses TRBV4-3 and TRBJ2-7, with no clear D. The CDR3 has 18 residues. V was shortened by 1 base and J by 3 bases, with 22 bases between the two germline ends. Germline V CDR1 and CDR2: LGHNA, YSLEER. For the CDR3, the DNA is TGCGCCAGCAGCCAAGGAGTTGTCCAAGCGCTGACTGTCTACGAGCAGTACTTC. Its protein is CASSQGVVQALTVYEQYF.

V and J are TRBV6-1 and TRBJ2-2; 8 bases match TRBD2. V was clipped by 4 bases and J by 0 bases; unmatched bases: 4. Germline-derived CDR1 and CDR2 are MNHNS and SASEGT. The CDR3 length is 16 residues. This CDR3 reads CASSATGRANTGELFF. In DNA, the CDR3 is TGTGCCAGCAGTGCTACCGGGAGGGCGAACACCGGGGAGCTGTTTTTT.

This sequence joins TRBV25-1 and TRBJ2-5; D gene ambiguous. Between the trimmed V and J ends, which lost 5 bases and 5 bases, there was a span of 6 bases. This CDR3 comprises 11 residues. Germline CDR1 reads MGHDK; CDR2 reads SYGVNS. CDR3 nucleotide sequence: TGTGCCAGCAGTCCCCTGGAGACCCAGTACTTC. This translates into CASSPLETQYF.

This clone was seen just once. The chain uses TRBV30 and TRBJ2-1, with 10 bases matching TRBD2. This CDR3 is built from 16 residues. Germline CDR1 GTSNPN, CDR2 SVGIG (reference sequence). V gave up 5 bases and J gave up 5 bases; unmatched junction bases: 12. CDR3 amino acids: CAWRTRLAGLHNEQFF. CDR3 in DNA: TGTGCCTGGCGGACCAGACTAGCGGGTCTACACAATGAGCAGTTCTTC.

Here the CDR3 DNA reads TGTGCCAGCAGCCAAGACGGACAGGGTCGCGAGGAAGCTTTCTTT. Protein sequence: CASSQDGQGREEAFF. J is TRBJ1-1 and V is TRBV4-2; 8 bases agree with TRBD1. The V and J ends lost 0 bases and 8 bases, in that order; junction bases with no gene match: 8. Germline V lookup: CDR1 LGHNA, CDR2 YNFKEQ. CDR3 length equals 15 residues.

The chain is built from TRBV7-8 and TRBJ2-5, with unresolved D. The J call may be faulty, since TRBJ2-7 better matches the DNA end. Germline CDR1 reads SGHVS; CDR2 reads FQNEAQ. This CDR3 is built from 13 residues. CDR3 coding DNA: TGTGCCAGCAGCGGTAGTGGGCCCTACGAGCAGTACTTC. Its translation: CASSGSGPYEQYF.

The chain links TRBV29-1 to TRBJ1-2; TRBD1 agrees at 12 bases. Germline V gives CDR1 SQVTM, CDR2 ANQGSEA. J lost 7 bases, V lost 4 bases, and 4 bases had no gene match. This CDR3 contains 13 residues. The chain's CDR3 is CSVGGTGGSGYTF. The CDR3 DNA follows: TGCAGCGTTGGCGGGACAGGGGGCTCTGGCTACACCTTC.

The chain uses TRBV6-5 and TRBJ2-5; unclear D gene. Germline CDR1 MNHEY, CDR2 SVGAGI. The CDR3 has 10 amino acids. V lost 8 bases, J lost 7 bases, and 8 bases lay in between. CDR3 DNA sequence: TGTGCCAGCGGTGAGCGGACCCAGTACTTC. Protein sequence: CASGERTQYF.

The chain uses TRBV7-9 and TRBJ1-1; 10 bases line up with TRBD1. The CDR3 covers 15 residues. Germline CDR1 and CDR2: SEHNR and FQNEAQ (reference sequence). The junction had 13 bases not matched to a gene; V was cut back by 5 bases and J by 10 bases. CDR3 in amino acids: CASSRPTGTGAGAFF. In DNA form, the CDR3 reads TGTGCCAGCAGCCGTCCTACTGGGACAGGGGCGGGAGCTTTCTTT.

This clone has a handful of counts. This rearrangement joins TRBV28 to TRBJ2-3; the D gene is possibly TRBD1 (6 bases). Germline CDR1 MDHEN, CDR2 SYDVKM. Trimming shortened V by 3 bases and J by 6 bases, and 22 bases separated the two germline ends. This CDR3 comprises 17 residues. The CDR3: CASSFPGEGVVRDTQYF. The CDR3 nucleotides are TGTGCCAGCAGTTTTCCCGGAGAGGGGGTGGTGCGGGATACGCAGTATTTT.

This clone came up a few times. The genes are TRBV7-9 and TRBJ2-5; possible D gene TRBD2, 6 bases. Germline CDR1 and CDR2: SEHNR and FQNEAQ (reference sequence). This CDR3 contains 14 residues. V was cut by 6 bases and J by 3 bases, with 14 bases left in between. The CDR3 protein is CASSIPGLKETQYF. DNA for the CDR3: TGTGCCAGCAGTATTCCGGGACTGAAAGAGACCCAGTACTTC.

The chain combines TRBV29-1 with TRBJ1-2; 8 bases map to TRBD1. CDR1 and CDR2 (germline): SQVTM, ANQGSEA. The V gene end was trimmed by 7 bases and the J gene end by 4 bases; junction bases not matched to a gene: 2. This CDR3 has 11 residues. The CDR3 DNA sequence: TGCAGCGCCGGACAGGGCTATGGCTACACCTTC. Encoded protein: CSAGQGYGYTF. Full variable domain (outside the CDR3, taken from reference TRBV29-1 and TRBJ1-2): SAVISQKPSRDICQRGTSLTIQCQVDSQVTMMFWYRQQPGQSLTLIATANQGSEATYESGFVIDKFPISRPNLTFSTLTVSNMSPEDSSIYLCSAGQGYGYTFGSGTRLTVV.

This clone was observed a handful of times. The CDR3 reads CASSVASSYEQYF. CDR3 nucleotide sequence: TGTGCCAGCAGCGTAGCAAGCTCCTACGAGCAGTACTTC. J is TRBJ2-7 and V is TRBV9; D is unresolved. The V gene lost 0 bases and the J gene lost 0 bases, with 4 bases spanning the gap. Looked up from germline, CDR1 is SGDLS and CDR2 is YYNGEE. The length of the CDR3 is 13 residues. The variable domain in full, completed from reference TRBV9 and TRBJ2-7, reads DSGVTQTPKHLITATGQRVTLRCSPRSGDLSVYWYQQSLDQGLQFLIQYYNGEERAKGNILERFSAQQFPDLHSELNLSSLELGDSALYFCASSVASSYEQYFGPGTRLTVT.

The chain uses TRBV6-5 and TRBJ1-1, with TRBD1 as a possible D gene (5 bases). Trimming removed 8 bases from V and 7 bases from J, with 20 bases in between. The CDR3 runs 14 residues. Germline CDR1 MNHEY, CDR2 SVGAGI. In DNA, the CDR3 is TGTGCCAGCCCTCGTCCCAGGGAGCTAGTTGAAGCTTTCTTT. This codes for CASPRPRELVEAFF.

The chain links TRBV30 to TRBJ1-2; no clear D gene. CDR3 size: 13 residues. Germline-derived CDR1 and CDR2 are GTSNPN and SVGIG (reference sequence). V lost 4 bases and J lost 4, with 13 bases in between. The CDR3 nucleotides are TGTGCCTGGACCCCAGGACCCCTCTATGGCTACACCTTC. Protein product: CAWTPGPLYGYTF.

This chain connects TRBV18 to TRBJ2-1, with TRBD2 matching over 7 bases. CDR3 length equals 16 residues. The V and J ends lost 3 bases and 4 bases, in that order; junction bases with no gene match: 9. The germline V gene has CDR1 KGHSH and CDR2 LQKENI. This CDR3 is CASSPQTLAAYNEQFF. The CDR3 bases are TGTGCCAGCTCACCTCAGACCCTAGCGGCATACAATGAGCAGTTCTTC.

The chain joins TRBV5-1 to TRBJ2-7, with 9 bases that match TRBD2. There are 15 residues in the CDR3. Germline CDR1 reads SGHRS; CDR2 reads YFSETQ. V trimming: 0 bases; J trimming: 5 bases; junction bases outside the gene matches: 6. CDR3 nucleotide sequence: TGCGCCAGCAGCTTGGCCGGGACTAGCTTTCACGAGCAGTACTTC. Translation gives CASSLAGTSFHEQYF.

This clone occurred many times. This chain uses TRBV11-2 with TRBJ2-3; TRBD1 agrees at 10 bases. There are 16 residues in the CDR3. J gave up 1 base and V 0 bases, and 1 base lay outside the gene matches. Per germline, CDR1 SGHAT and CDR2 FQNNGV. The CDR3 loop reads CASSLEGTGGTDTQYF. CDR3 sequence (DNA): TGTGCCAGCAGCTTAGAGGGGACAGGGGGCACAGATACGCAGTATTTT.